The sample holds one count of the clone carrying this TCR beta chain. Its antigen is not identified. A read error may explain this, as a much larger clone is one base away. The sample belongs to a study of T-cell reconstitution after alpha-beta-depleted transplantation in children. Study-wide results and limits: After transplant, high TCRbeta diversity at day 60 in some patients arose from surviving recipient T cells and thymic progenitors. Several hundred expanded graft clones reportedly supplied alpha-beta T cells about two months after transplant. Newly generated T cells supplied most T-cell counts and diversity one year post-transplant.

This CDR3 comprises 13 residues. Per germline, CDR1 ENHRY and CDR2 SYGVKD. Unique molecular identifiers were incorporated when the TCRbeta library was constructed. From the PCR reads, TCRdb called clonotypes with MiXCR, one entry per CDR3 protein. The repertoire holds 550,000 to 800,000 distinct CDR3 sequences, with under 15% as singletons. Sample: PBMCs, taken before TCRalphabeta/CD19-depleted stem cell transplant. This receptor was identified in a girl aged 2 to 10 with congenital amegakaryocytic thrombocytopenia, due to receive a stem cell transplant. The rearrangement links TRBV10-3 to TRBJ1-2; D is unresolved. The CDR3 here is CTISDAGLGGYTF. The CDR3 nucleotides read TGTACCATCAGTGACGCGGGTCTGGGGGGCTACACCTTC.